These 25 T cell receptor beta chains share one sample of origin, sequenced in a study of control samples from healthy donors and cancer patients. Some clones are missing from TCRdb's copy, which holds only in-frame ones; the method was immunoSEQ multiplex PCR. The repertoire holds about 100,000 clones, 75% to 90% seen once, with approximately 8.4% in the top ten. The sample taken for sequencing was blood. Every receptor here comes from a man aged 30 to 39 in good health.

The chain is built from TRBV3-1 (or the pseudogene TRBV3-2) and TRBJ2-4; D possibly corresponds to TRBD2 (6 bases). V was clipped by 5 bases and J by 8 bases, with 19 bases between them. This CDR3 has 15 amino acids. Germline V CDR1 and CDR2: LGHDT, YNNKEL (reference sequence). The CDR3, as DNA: TGTGCCAGCAGCTCTCAAGGAGGGCTAGAGGACATTCAGTACTTC. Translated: CASSSQGGLEDIQYF.

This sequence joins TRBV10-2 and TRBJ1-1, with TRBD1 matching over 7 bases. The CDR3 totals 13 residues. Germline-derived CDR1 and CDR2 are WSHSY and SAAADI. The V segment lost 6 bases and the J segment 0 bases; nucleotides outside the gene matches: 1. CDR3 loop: CASRGQLNTEAFF. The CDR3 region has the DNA TGCGCCAGCAGGGGACAGCTGAACACTGAAGCTTTCTTT.

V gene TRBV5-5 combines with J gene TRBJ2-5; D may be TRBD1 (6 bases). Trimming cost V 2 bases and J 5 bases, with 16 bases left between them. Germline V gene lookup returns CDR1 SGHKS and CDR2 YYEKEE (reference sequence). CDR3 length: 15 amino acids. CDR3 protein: CASSFVTGWRETQYF. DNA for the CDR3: TGTGCCAGCAGCTTCGTCACAGGGTGGCGGGAGACCCAGTACTTC.

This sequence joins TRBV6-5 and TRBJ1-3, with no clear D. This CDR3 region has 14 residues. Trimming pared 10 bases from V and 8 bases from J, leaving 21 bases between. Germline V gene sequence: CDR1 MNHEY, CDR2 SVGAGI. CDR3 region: CANSQSIVAHTIYF. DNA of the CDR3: TGTGCCAACTCCCAGTCCATCGTCGCCCACACCATATATTTT.

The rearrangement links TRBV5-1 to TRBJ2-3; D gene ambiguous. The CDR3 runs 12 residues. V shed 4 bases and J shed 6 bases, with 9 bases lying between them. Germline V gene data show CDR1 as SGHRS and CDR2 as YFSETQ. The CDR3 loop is CASSLIQDTQYF. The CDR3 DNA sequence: TGCGCCAGCAGCCTAATACAGGATACGCAGTATTTT. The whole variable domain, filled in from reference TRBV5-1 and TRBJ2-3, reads KAGVTQTPRYLIKTRGQQVTLSCSPISGHRSVSWYQQTPGQGLQFLFEYFSETQRNKGNFPGRFSGRQFSNSRSEMNVSTLELGDSALYLCASSLIQDTQYFGPGTRLTVL.

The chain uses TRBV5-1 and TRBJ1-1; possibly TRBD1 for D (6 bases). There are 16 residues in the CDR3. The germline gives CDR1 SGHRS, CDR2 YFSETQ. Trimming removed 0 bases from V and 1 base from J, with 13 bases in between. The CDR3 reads CASSLVPGGSNTEAFF. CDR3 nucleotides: TGCGCCAGCAGCTTGGTCCCCGGGGGCTCGAACACTGAAGCTTTCTTT.

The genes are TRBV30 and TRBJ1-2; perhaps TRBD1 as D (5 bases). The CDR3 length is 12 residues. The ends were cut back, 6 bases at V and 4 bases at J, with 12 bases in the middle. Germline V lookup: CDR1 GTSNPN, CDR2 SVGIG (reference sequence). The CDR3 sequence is CACTGAGYGYTF. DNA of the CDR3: TGTGCCTGCACCGGGGCCGGCTATGGCTACACCTTC.

The CDR3 loop is CASSSGGGRETQYF. The CDR3 DNA follows: TGTGCCAGCAGCTCGGGCGGAGGGCGGGAGACCCAGTACTTC. This chain uses TRBV7-2 with TRBJ2-5, with D possibly being TRBD2 (6 bases). V dropped 4 bases and J dropped 5 bases, with 14 bases sitting between them. CDR1 and CDR2 (germline): SGHTA, FQGNSA. This CDR3 has 14 amino acids.

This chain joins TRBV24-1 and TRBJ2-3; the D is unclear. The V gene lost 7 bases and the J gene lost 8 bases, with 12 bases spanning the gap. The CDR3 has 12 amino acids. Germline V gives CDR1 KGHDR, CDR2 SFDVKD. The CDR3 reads CATSQTGVTQYF. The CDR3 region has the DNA TGTGCCACCAGCCAAACTGGGGTTACGCAGTATTTT.

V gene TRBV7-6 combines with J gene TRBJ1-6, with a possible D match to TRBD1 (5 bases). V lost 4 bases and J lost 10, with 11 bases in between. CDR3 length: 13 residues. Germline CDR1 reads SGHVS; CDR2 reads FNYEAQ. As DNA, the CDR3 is TGTGCCAGCAGCTCAGGGTTGGAGTCACCCCTCCACTTT. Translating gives CASSSGLESPLHF.

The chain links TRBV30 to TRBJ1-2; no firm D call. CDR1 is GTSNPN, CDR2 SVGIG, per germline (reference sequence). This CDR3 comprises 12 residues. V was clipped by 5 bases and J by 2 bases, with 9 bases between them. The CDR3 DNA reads TGTGCCTGGGGACCAGGAAACTATGGCTACACCTTC. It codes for CAWGPGNYGYTF.

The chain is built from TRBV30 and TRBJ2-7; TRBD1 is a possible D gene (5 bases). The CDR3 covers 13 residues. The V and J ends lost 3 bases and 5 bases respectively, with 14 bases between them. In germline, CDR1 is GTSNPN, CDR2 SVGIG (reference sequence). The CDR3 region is CAWSARVAHEQYF. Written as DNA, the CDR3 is TGTGCCTGGAGCGCCAGGGTTGCGCACGAGCAGTACTTC.

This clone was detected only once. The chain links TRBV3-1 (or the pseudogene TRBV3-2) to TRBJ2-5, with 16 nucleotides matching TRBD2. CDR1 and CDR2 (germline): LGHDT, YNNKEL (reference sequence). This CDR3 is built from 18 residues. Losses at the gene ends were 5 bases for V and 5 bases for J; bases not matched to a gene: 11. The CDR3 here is CASSDWGTSGRAGETQYF. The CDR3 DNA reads TGTGCCAGCAGCGATTGGGGGACTAGCGGGAGGGCCGGGGAGACCCAGTACTTC.

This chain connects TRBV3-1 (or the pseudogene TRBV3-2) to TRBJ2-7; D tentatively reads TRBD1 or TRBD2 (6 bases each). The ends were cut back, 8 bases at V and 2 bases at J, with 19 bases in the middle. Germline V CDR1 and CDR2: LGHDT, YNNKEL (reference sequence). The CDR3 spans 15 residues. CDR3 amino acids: CASPGAGGLPYEQYF. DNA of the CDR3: TGTGCCAGCCCCGGGGCCGGGGGCTTGCCCTACGAGCAGTACTTC.

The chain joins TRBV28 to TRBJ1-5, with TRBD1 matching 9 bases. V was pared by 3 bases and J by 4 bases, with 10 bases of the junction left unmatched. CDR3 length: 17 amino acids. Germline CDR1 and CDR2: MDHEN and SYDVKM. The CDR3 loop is CASSFQGGTGTNQPQHF. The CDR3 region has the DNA TGTGCCAGCAGTTTCCAGGGGGGGACAGGGACTAATCAGCCCCAGCATTTT.

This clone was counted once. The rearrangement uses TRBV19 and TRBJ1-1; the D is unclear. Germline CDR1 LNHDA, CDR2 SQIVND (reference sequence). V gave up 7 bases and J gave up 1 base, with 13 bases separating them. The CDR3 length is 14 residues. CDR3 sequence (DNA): TGTGCCAGTAAGGACGGAGGGTCGAACACTGAAGCTTTCTTT. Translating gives CASKDGGSNTEAFF.

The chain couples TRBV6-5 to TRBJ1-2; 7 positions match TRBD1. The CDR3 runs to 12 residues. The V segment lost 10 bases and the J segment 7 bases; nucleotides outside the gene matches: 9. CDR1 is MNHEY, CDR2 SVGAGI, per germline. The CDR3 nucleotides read TGTGCCACCCGACAGGGTCCATTTGGCTACACCTTC. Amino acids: CATRQGPFGYTF.

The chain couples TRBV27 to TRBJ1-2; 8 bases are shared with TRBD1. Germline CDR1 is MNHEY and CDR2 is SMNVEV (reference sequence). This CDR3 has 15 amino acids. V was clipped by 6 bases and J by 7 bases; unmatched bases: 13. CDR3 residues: CASSPGQGGSSGYTF. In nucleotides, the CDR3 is TGTGCCAGCAGCCCTGGACAGGGTGGTAGTAGTGGCTACACCTTC.

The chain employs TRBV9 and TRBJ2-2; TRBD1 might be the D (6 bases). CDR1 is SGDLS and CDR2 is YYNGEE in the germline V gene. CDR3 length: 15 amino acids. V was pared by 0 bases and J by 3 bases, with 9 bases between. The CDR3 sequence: CASSVDHRDTGELFF. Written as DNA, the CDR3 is TGTGCCAGCAGCGTAGATCACAGGGACACCGGGGAGCTGTTTTTT.

CDR3 sequence: CASARDRGYNEQFF. In DNA, the CDR3 is TGTGCCAGCGCCCGGGACAGGGGATACAATGAGCAGTTCTTC. The chain couples TRBV18 to TRBJ2-1; the match to TRBD1 covers 10 bases. The V gene end was trimmed by 8 bases and the J gene end by 4 bases; junction bases not matched to a gene: 5. Per germline, CDR1 KGHSH and CDR2 LQKENI. The CDR3 has 14 residues. Drawing the rest from reference TRBV18 and TRBJ2-1, the complete variable domain is NAGVMQNPRHLVRRRGQEARLRCSPMKGHSHVYWYRQLPEEGLKFMVYLQKENIIDESGMPKERFSAEFPKEGPSILRIQQVVRGDSAAYFCASARDRGYNEQFFGPGTRLTVL.

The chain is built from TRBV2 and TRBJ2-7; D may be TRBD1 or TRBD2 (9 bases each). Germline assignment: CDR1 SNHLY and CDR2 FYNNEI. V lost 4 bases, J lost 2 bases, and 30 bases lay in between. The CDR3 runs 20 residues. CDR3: CASSVTGGEDSGSSTYEQYF. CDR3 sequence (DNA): TGTGCCAGCAGTGTAACAGGGGGCGAGGATAGCGGGAGTAGTACCTACGAGCAGTACTTC.

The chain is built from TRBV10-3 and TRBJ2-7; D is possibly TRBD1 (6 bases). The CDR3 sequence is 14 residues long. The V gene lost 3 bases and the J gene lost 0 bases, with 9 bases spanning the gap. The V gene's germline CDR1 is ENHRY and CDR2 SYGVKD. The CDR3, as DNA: TGTGCCATCAGTGACGACAGGAGCTCCTACGAGCAGTACTTC. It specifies CAISDDRSSYEQYF.

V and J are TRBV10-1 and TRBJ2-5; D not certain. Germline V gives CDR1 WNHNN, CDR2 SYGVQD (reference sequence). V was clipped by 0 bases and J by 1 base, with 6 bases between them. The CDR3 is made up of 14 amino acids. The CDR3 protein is CASSESNSQETQYF. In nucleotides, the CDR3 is TGCGCCAGCAGTGAGTCGAACTCCCAAGAGACCCAGTACTTC.

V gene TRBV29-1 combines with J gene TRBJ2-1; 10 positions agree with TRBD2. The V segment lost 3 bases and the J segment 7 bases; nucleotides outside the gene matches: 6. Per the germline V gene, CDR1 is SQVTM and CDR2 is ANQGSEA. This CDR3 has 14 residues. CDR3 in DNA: TGCAGCGTTGACCTAGCGGGAGATGAGAATGAGCAGTTCTTC. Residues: CSVDLAGDENEQFF.

CDR3 DNA: TGTGCCAGTAGTAAGACTAGCGGGAGCTCCTACGAGCAGTACTTC. Protein: CASSKTSGSSYEQYF. This rearrangement joins TRBV19 to TRBJ2-7, with 12 bases lining up with TRBD2. Losses at the gene ends were 4 bases for V and 0 bases for J; bases not matched to a gene: 1. Germline values: CDR1 LNHDA, CDR2 SQIVND (reference sequence). The CDR3 contains 15 residues. The full variable domain, with the rest looked up from reference TRBV19 and TRBJ2-7, is DGGITQSPKYLFRKEGQNVTLSCEQNLNHDAMYWYRQDPGQGLRLIYYSQIVNDFQKGDIAEGYSVSREKKESFPLTVTSAQKNPTAFYLCASSKTSGSSYEQYFGPGTRLTVT.